Listed below are T cell receptor beta chains from one sample, sequenced in a study of cytomegalovirus exposure and HLA in healthy donors. The method was immunoSEQ multiplex PCR; TCRdb's version includes in-frame clones alone and lacks a portion of them. The repertoire includes 150,000 or so clones, about 83% of them detected once, and about 4% sits in the top ten. Sequencing was performed on PBMCs. The receptor set was obtained from a woman in her thirties or forties in good health and CMV-seronegative. Both conserved end residues are part of each CDR3. The D gene is left open where the match is weak. The size of a clone is reported for some rows only, either as once, few or many, or as a class for expanded clones.

size,V,J,D,CDR3,DNA
.,TRBV6-1,TRBJ1-2,.,CASGGGYTF,TGTGCCAGCGGCGGGGGCTACACCTTC
.,TRBV19,TRBJ2-5,TRBD1,CASSTGTGETQYF,TGTGCCAGTAGTACCGGGACAGGGGAGACCCAGTACTTC
.,TRBV5-6,TRBJ1-6,TRBD1,CASTRTGTGNSPLHF,TGTGCCAGCACCAGAACCGGGACAGGGAATTCACCCCTCCACTTT
.,TRBV27,TRBJ2-7,TRBD2,CASSPVRGLAADEQYF,TGTGCCAGCAGTCCTGTCCGAGGGCTAGCGGCTGACGAGCAGTACTTC
.,TRBV11-3,TRBJ2-3,.,CASSLDLVADTQYF,TGTGCCAGCAGCTTAGATTTAGTGGCAGATACGCAGTATTTT
few,TRBV5-4,TRBJ1-1,TRBD1,CASSSPGQVTEAFF,TGTGCCAGCAGCTCCCCGGGACAGGTTACTGAAGCTTTCTTT
.,TRBV5-4,TRBJ1-4,TRBD1,CASKLGTGNEKLFF,TGTGCCAGCAAACTGGGGACAGGGAATGAAAAACTGTTTTTT
.,TRBV10-2,TRBJ2-4,.,CASSDVLAKNIQYF,TGCGCCAGCAGTGACGTCTTAGCCAAAAACATTCAGTACTTC
.,TRBV6-5,TRBJ2-4,TRBD1,CASSSGTGGFGDIQYF,TGTGCCAGCAGTTCTGGGACAGGGGGCTTTGGGGACATTCAGTACTTC
.,TRBV7-9,TRBJ1-2,TRBD1,CASSSFFGTAGGYTF,TGTGCCAGCAGCTCTTTTTTCGGGACAGCGGGCGGCTACACCTTC
.,TRBV6-5,TRBJ1-4,.,CASSYDRKGEKLFF,TGTGCCAGCAGTTACGACAGGAAAGGGGAAAAACTGTTTTTT
.,TRBV13,TRBJ1-1,TRBD1,CASSSRNRRDREAFF,TGTGCCAGCAGCTCCCGAAATAGGAGGGACAGAGAAGCTTTCTTT
.,TRBV7-9,TRBJ1-5,.,CASSNGGSNQPQHF,TGTGCCAGCAGTAACGGCGGGAGCAATCAGCCCCAGCATTTT
once,TRBV7-9,TRBJ2-1,TRBD2,CASSSAGDPRGEQFF,TGTGCCAGCTCCAGCGCGGGAGACCCACGGGGTGAGCAGTTCTTC
.,TRBV27,TRBJ2-1,TRBD2,CASSSSSGPANEQFF,TGTGCCAGCAGTTCCTCTAGCGGCCCCGCGAATGAGCAGTTCTTC
.,TRBV11-2,TRBJ1-3,.,CASSNRVSGNTIYF,TGTGCCAGCAGCAACAGGGTGTCAGGAAACACCATATATTTT
once,TRBV27,TRBJ2-5,.,CASSPEETQYF,TGTGCCAGCAGTCCTGAAGAGACCCAGTACTTC
few,TRBV5-1,TRBJ1-2,TRBD1,CASSALDRGPYGYTF,TGCGCCAGCAGCGCTCTGGACAGGGGGCCTTATGGCTACACCTTC
.,TRBV28,TRBJ1-5,.,CAAGETRPGSHQPQHF,TGTGCCGCTGGAGAGACTAGGCCAGGGTCCCACCAGCCCCAGCATTTT
once,TRBV12-5,TRBJ1-2,.,CASTQGYGYTF,TGTGCTAGTACCCAGGGCTATGGCTACACCTTC
.,TRBV28,TRBJ2-3,TRBD2,CASSPPTSGRSTDTQYF,TGTGCCAGCAGTCCCCCGACTAGCGGGCGAAGCACAGATACGCAGTATTTT
.,TRBV13,TRBJ2-5,TRBD1,CASELRGTGAETQYF,TGTGCCAGCGAACTTAGAGGGACAGGGGCCGAGACCCAGTACTTC
.,TRBV4-1,TRBJ1-1,TRBD1,CASSQVPGQGFVAEAFF,TGCGCCAGCAGCCAAGTCCCGGGACAGGGGTTTGTGGCTGAAGCTTTCTTT
.,TRBV7-9,TRBJ2-1,TRBD2,CASSLSRGREGNEQFF,TGTGCCAGCAGCTTATCACGCGGGAGAGAAGGCAATGAGCAGTTCTTC
.,TRBV6-5,TRBJ2-7,.,CASSQNSYEQYF,TGTGCCAGCAGCCAGAACTCCTACGAGCAGTACTTC
.,TRBV27,TRBJ2-7,TRBD1,CASSIRTGANEQYF,TGTGCCAGCAGTATCAGGACAGGAGCGAACGAGCAGTACTTC
.,TRBV30,TRBJ2-7,.,CAWSGGGVHEQYF,TGTGCCTGGAGTGGGGGCGGGGTCCACGAGCAGTACTTC
.,TRBV2,TRBJ2-2,.,CASSEPDGSRGNTGELFF,TGTGCCAGCAGTGAACCCGACGGGTCACGCGGAAACACCGGGGAGCTGTTTTTT
.,TRBV7-6,TRBJ2-5,.,CASSLGQRETQYF,TGTGCCAGCAGCTTAGGCCAGCGGGAGACCCAGTACTTC
.,TRBV9,TRBJ1-3,TRBD1,CASSVGGTGAGNTIYF,TGTGCCAGCAGCGTAGGAGGAACAGGGGCCGGAAACACCATATATTTT
.,TRBV28,TRBJ1-6,.,CASRARERTDNSPLHF,TGTGCCAGCAGGGCGAGGGAACGGACTGATAATTCACCCCTCCACTTT
.,TRBV6-6,TRBJ1-1,.,CASIRSEGEAFF,TGTGCCAGCATTAGGTCGGAGGGTGAGGCTTTCTTT
.,TRBV2,TRBJ1-3,TRBD1,CASGRDRVYTIYF,TGTGCCAGCGGGCGGGACAGGGTGTACACCATATATTTT
.,TRBV4-2,TRBJ1-3,.,CASSPGGNQLSGNTIYF,TGTGCCAGCAGCCCCGGAGGCAACCAGCTCTCTGGAAACACCATATATTTT
.,TRBV29-1,TRBJ1-1,TRBD1,CSAGPTGGTEAFF,TGCAGCGCCGGACCGACAGGGGGCACTGAAGCTTTCTTT
.,TRBV28,TRBJ2-2,.,CASSPGDNTGELFF,TGTGCCAGCTCTCCGGGAGATAACACCGGGGAGCTGTTTTTT
.,TRBV6-1,TRBJ2-7,TRBD1,CASRDSTYEQYF,TGTGCCAGCCGGGACAGTACCTACGAGCAGTACTTC
.,TRBV5-8,TRBJ1-1,.,CASSYLQGYYTEAFF,TGTGCCAGCAGCTACCTACAGGGATACTACACTGAAGCTTTCTTT
.,TRBV4-1,TRBJ2-7,.,CASSRYWGGEPIEQYF,TGCGCCAGCAGCCGTTACTGGGGGGGCGAACCGATCGAGCAGTACTTC
.,TRBV7-9,TRBJ1-2,TRBD1,CASSLGQNYGYTF,TGTGCCAGCAGCTTGGGACAGAACTATGGCTACACCTTC
.,TRBV6-1,TRBJ1-1,.,CASSEGEGLGTEAFF,TGTGCCAGCAGTGAAGGGGAGGGATTGGGGACTGAAGCTTTCTTT
.,TRBV7-8,TRBJ2-1,TRBD2,CASSIPSGEQFF,TGTGCCAGCAGCATACCTAGCGGCGAGCAGTTCTTC
.,TRBV12-5,TRBJ2-7,.,CASGSGIHSGAHEQYF,TGTGCTAGTGGTTCGGGGATCCACTCAGGGGCGCACGAGCAGTACTTC
.,TRBV30,TRBJ1-6,.,CAWRRVDRRSSYNSPLHF,TGTGCCTGGAGGAGGGTAGACCGCCGGAGCTCCTATAATTCACCCCTCCACTTT
.,TRBV12-5,TRBJ2-3,.,CASGFALGDTDTQYF,TGTGCTAGTGGTTTCGCTTTAGGGGACACAGATACGCAGTATTTT
.,TRBV27,TRBJ2-7,TRBD2,CASSLIGEGMNEQYF,TGTGCCAGCAGCCTAATCGGGGAGGGAATGAACGAGCAGTACTTC
.,TRBV13,TRBJ2-3,.,CASSLRSASRMDTQYF,TGTGCCAGCAGCTTAAGGTCGGCTAGCAGGATGGATACGCAGTATTTT
.,TRBV28,TRBJ1-5,TRBD1,CASRQGGNQPQHF,TGTGCCAGCCGACAGGGGGGCAATCAGCCCCAGCATTTT
.,TRBV7-9,TRBJ1-2,.,CASSLGQVGYGYTF,TGTGCCAGCAGCTTAGGTCAGGTCGGCTATGGCTACACCTTC
once,TRBV6-6,TRBJ2-2,TRBD2,CASTLLAGANTGELFF,TGTGCCAGCACCCTACTAGCGGGGGCTAACACCGGGGAGCTGTTTTTT
few,TRBV4-1,TRBJ1-1,TRBD1,CASSPGQGAGNTEAFF,TGCGCCAGCAGCCCCGGACAGGGGGCCGGGAACACTGAAGCTTTCTTT
few,TRBV13,TRBJ2-7,.,CASSLLGGTYEQYF,TGTGCCAGCAGCCTCCTCGGAGGGACTTACGAGCAGTACTTC
.,TRBV7-8,TRBJ1-3,.,CASSLDQGYGNTIYF,TGTGCCAGCAGCCTAGATCAGGGTTATGGAAACACCATATATTTT
.,TRBV27,TRBJ2-6,.,CASSPIGIGANVLTF,TGTGCCAGCAGTCCTATCGGGATAGGGGCCAACGTCCTGACTTTC
.,TRBV4-1,TRBJ1-3,TRBD1,CASSQERGLVNTIYF,TGCGCCAGCAGCCAAGAGAGGGGGCTTGTAAACACCATATATTTT
.,TRBV5-1,TRBJ1-3,TRBD1,CASSPGGIGNTIYF,TGCGCCAGCAGCCCAGGGGGCATTGGAAACACCATATATTTT
.,TRBV5-1,TRBJ1-3,.,CASSLAGSNEGTIYF,TGCGCCAGCAGCTTGGCCGGCTCAAATGAGGGCACCATATATTTT
few,TRBV9,TRBJ1-1,.,CASSVNPGNTEAFF,TGTGCCAGCAGCGTAAATCCGGGGAACACTGAAGCTTTCTTT